The clone carrying this TCR beta chain appeared many times. Its antigen is still unknown. The sample's time point: persistent/refractory GD, antithyroid drugs over 5 years with positive TRAb. PBMC RNA served as the TCR library source. EDTA tubes held Nine milliliters of peripheral blood from each patient. This specimen belongs to a study of regulatory T cells in long-lasting Graves disease. The study, taken as a whole, reports: The small sample size may have reduced accuracy. Persistent Graves' patients showed reduced TCR diversity versus newly diagnosed patients.

According to the study, TCR beta libraries were built with iRepertoire HTBI primers and CDR3-region Arm-PCR. TCRdb reprocessed the multiplex PCR reads via MiXCR and lists one record per CDR3 protein. The data show approximately 290,000 distinct CDR3 sequences, more than 20% seen once. This clonotype was obtained from a female donor with Graves disease. The material was peripheral blood mononuclear cells (PBMCs), obtained when the disease was refractory, from a patient treated with antithyroid drugs.

CDR3: CASRWTPGITEAFF. The CDR3 coding sequence is TGTGCCAGCCGCTGGACCCCAGGGATCACTGAAGCTTTCTTT. The chain has TRBV3-1 and TRBJ1-1, with D possibly TRBD1 on 5 matching bases. CDR3 length: 14 residues. With 8 bases removed from V and 4 bases from J, the gap between germline ends came to 17 bases. The germline gives CDR1 LGHDT, CDR2 YNNKEL (reference sequence).